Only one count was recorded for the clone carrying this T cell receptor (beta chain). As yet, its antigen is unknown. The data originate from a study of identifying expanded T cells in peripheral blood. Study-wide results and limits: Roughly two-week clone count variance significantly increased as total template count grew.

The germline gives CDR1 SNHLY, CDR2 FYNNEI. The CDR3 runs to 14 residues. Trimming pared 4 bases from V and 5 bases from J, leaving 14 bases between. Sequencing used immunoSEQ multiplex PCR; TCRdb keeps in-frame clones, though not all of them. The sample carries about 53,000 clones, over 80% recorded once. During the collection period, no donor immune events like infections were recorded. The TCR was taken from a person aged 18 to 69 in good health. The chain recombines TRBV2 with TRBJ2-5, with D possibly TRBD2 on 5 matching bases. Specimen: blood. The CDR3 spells CASSVSEGAETQYF. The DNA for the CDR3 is TGTGCCAGCAGTGTTAGTGAGGGAGCGGAGACCCAGTACTTC. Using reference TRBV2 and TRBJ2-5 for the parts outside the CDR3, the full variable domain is EPEVTQTPSHQVTQMGQEVILRCVPISNHLYFYWYRQILGQKVEFLVSFYNNEISEKSEIFDDQFSVERPDGSNFTLKIRSTKLEDSAMYFCASSVSEGAETQYFGPGTRLLVL.